Detailed here is one T cell receptor beta chain. Its antigen remains unidentified. The data stem from a study of tumor-infiltrating lymphocytes in primary liver carcinoma. The overall study: About 3.65 to 7.13 million productive TCRbeta reads were obtained from the samples, with similar numbers across tissue types.

The CDR3 has 15 amino acids. The germline gives CDR1 SGHAT, CDR2 FQNNGV. RNA was extracted from whole blood without cell sorting, alongside germline DNA. Production of TCR beta cDNA used about 500 ng total RNA together with a constant-region primer. Investigators got TCR beta libraries out of three nested multiplex PCR rounds, done with slightly modified ARM-PCR. Amplification in the first two PCR rounds was performed using TRBV1-TRBV30 forward primers and a C-beta reverse primer for 10 cycles each. MiXCR was run by TCRdb on the multiplex PCR reads, yielding one entry per CDR3 protein. The data contain 330,000 or so distinct CDR3 sequences, 65% of them seen just once; the ten biggest clones take up about 6.5%. The study, taken as a whole, reports: Overlap between tumor regions exceeded overlap of tumor with adjacent tissue or blood. The 250 largest clones made up significantly more of tumor than blood repertoires (p = 0.039).

The source is a man aged 35-49 years with primary liver carcinoma and hepatitis B virus infection. The material sequenced was peripheral blood. This sequence joins TRBV11-2 and TRBJ2-7; TRBD1 might be the D (6 bases). The CDR3 loop reads CDNSLAHGQTYEQYF. DNA of the CDR3: TGTGACAACAGCTTAGCCCACGGACAGACCTACGAGCAGTACTTC.